This T cell receptor beta chain comes out of a study of T cell changes during pregnancy in multiple sclerosis. TCRdb's table, derived via immunoSEQ multiplex PCR, lists solely in-frame clones and lacks some. In the table there are 85,000 to 130,000 clones, just over 90% of which are singletons. This TCR derives from a female donor with multiple sclerosis, enrolled in a pregnancy study. This specimen was peripheral blood, taken in the second trimester of pregnancy.

The CDR3 loop is CASRLGGARSGTEAFF. The DNA for the CDR3 is TGTGCCAGCAGACTTGGTGGGGCCCGGTCGGGCACTGAAGCTTTCTTT. The chain carries TRBV28 and TRBJ1-1; perhaps TRBD1 as D (5 bases). Germline V gene data show CDR1 as MDHEN and CDR2 as SYDVKM. This CDR3 contains 16 residues. Trimming stripped 6 bases from V and 4 bases from J, with 21 bases between.